This T cell receptor (beta chain) was captured by sequencing in a study of OX40 agonist ivuxolimab in advanced cancers. Overall study: Of mixed ages from about 23 to 85 and averaging around 60 years, the group was almost 85% male. Whole-study results and caveats: Mean expanded clone counts were higher in CD8+ than CD4+ T cells. With doses of 0.1-3.0 mg/kg, partial responders showed among the lowest clonal expansion.

Method: immunoSEQ multiplex PCR; TCRdb's copy keeps in-frame clones and lacks some. The sample includes 65,000 to 75,000 clones, 70% to 90% of them seen just once. V trimming: 0 bases; J trimming: 5 bases; junction bases outside the gene matches: 8. The germline CDR1 and CDR2 sequences are LGHNA and YNFKEQ. The CDR3 totals 16 residues. Of note for this clone: Antigen unknown.

The V and J genes are TRBV4-2 and TRBJ1-1, with 8 nucleotides matching TRBD1. The sample consisted of CD4+ or CD8+ T cells sorted from blood, taken in a trial of the OX40 agonist ivuxolimab. The clonotype originates from an adult with an advanced solid tumor such as melanoma, head and neck, liver or kidney cancer. CDR3 nucleotides: TGTGCCAGCAGCCAAGACCCCGGGACAGGTTCGACTGAAGCTTTCTTT. Translating gives CASSQDPGTGSTEAFF.